Below are 2 T cell receptor beta chains sequenced from a single sample in a study of monozygotic twins with inflammatory bowel disease. TCRdb reprocessed the 5' RACE reads, keeping one entry per CDR3 protein, no DNA. The sample table sets out more than 350,000 distinct CDR3 sequences. Sequenced input: blood. These receptors came from a human donor with ulcerative colitis or Crohn's disease, or a healthy co-twin of an affected twin (not recorded which).

The genes are TRBV20-1 and TRBJ2-4. The CDR3 runs to 11 residues. Germline V gene sequence: CDR1 DFQATT, CDR2 SNEGSKA (reference sequence). CDR3 protein: CSAPVEYIQYF.

V gene TRBV27 combines with J gene TRBJ2-7; TCRdb lists TRBD2, though no DNA is available to test this call. The CDR3 runs 13 residues. Per the germline V gene, CDR1 is MNHEY and CDR2 is SMNVEV (reference sequence). This CDR3 is CASSRYGLYEQYF.